This T cell receptor (beta chain) originates from a study of blood T cells in healthy people across ages. Alongside a J-beta primer mix, a sample-barcoded 5' primer served in a second PCR lasting roughly 7 to 11 cycles. Each CDR3 protein is one row after TCRdb ran MiXCR on the 5' RACE reads. The sample records 1 million or so distinct CDR3 sequences, more than 35% being singletons. This CDR3 region has 10 residues. Trimming cost V 4 bases and J 3 bases, with 3 bases left between them. Germline assignment: CDR1 SQVTM and CDR2 ANQGSEA. The receptor comes from a woman in her sixties in good health. The rearrangement links TRBV29-1 to TRBJ2-5; D remains unclear. Sample: blood. The CDR3 coding sequence is TGCAGCGTTGGCGAAGAGACCCAGTACTTC. Amino acid sequence: CSVGEETQYF.